This note documents a single T cell receptor beta chain sequence. Survey-level TCR beta sequencing used the immunoSEQ assay. Libraries were prepared by immunoSEQ multiplex PCR; TCRdb keeps only in-frame clonotypes and omits some of them. The table includes roughly 68,000 clones, about 93% detected once. The material sequenced was PBMCs. This TCR was sampled from a man in his forties or fifties with rheumatoid arthritis.

The CDR3 nucleotides read TGCAGCGTTGAAGATCTCACGTCGTCGGACAGGGAAAAAAGTGGCTACACCTTC. This translates into CSVEDLTSSDREKSGYTF. The chain recombines TRBV29-1 with TRBJ1-2, with 8 bases lining up with TRBD1. The CDR3 totals 18 residues. J lost 7 bases, V lost 0 bases, and 19 bases had no gene match. Germline V gene lookup returns CDR1 SQVTM and CDR2 ANQGSEA. Variable domain in full (rest from reference TRBV29-1 and TRBJ1-2): SAVISQKPSRDICQRGTSLTIQCQVDSQVTMMFWYRQQPGQSLTLIATANQGSEATYESGFVIDKFPISRPNLTFSTLTVSNMSPEDSSIYLCSVEDLTSSDREKSGYTFGSGTRLTVV.